This T cell receptor beta chain was captured by sequencing in a study of post-analysis software for immune sequencing data. Points from the study as a whole: Comparison with controls showed significantly lower normalized Chao1 diversity in multiple sclerosis patients. Four or five TRBV segments (TRBV5-6, TRBV5-1 and TRBV20-1 among them) occurred more frequently in patients than in controls.

This clonotype was seen repeatedly, ten times or more. What it binds is not known. Presence of unique molecular identifiers characterized the TCR beta cDNA libraries. MiXCR was run by TCRdb on the PCR reads, yielding one entry per CDR3 protein. This table has 650,000 to 900,000 distinct CDR3 sequences, about 43% appearing once. V gave up 3 bases and J gave up 6 bases, with 19 bases separating them. The V gene's germline CDR1 is KGHDR and CDR2 SFDVKD. The CDR3 totals 16 residues. The chain has TRBV24-1 and TRBJ1-1; maybe TRBD1 (6 bases). The TCR sequence derives from a girl under 18 with multiple sclerosis. Material: blood. The CDR3: CATSDGPGGPFAEAFF. CDR3 DNA: TGTGCCACCAGTGATGGGCCGGGGGGGCCTTTCGCTGAAGCTTTCTTT.